These T cell receptor beta chains were read from a single sample in a study of blood T cell repertoires in COVID-19. Libraries were prepared by immunoSEQ multiplex PCR; TCRdb keeps only in-frame clonotypes and omits some of them. The sample contains some 270,000 clones, 84% of which appear only once. Input material: PBMCs or T cells enriched from blood (not recorded which). These TCRs come from a man aged 50 to 60 who had recovered from COVID-19. CDR3s include the opening cysteine and the closing phenylalanine or tryptophan. Fields, in order: V gene, J gene, CDR3 protein.

>TRBV5-4|TRBJ1-1
CASSSGQGNTEAFF
>TRBV7-6|TRBJ2-7
CASSLEGRGSYEQYF
>TRBV4-1|TRBJ1-2
CASSQDQTFPLWYTF
>TRBV25-1|TRBJ2-5
CASSEHPGTSGIGETQYF
>TRBV19|TRBJ1-2
CASGGTGRNYGYTF
>TRBV2|TRBJ1-6
CASTLQGAVDSPLHF
>TRBV2|TRBJ1-5
CASSENLSNQPQHF
>TRBV28|TRBJ2-7
CASNIDSSYEQYF
>TRBV7-9|TRBJ1-4
CASSSSPTWRGEKLFF
>TRBV27|TRBJ1-1
CASRRGQGYTEAFF
>TRBV6-5|TRBJ2-7
CASSHVRGDYEQYF
>TRBV10-2|TRBJ1-5
CASSDRTGFTQPQHF
>TRBV11-2|TRBJ2-3
CASSLGSTDTQYF
>TRBV7-3|TRBJ2-1
CASSLSLLDSNNEQFF
>TRBV5-5|TRBJ2-3
CASSPEGVFGADTQYF
>TRBV6-5|TRBJ1-2
CASSTGGVYGYTF
>TRBV29-1|TRBJ1-4
CSVGPGQGGEKLFF
>TRBV29-1|TRBJ2-1
CSVEIRSYNEQFF
>TRBV10-3|TRBJ2-1
CAISGSLRRGSYNEQFF
>TRBV28|TRBJ1-5
CASSTQRSTGVGQPQHF
>TRBV19|TRBJ2-1
CASTGTGGYNEQFF
>TRBV18|TRBJ1-4
CASSRDRGDEKLFF
>TRBV14|TRBJ1-2
CASSQEGLPNYGYTF
>TRBV5-1|TRBJ1-2
CASSPGSTNYGYTF
>TRBV18|TRBJ2-1
CASSRYRASTGYNEQFF
>TRBV5-1|TRBJ2-7
CASSSGTYEQYF
>TRBV6-1|TRBJ1-3
CASSEVGDGGTIYF
>TRBV12-5|TRBJ1-2
CASGTNYGYTF
>TRBV2|TRBJ2-3
CASSKRTSGGTDTQYF
>TRBV10-3|TRBJ1-5
CAIRTEGSDQPQHF
>TRBV29-1|TRBJ1-1
CSVETGFTYTEAFF
>TRBV6-5|TRBJ1-5
CASSPGTGNQPQHF
>TRBV7-6|TRBJ1-3
CASSSSAGNTIYF
>TRBV15|TRBJ1-6
CATSRDAVSSPLHF
>TRBV3-1/TRBV3-2|TRBJ2-5
CASSQDRLTEETQYF
>TRBV24-1|TRBJ2-2
CATSDPGLAGLTGELFF
>TRBV27|TRBJ2-7
CASRISDRGLTYEQYF
>TRBV24-1|NA
CATSSDRPPYNEQFF
>TRBV20-1|TRBJ2-2
CSASKRGGTGELFF
>TRBV11-2|TRBJ2-7
CASSRGTGSSYEQYF
>TRBV9|TRBJ1-4
CASSGGTGGIPRKLFF
>TRBV19|TRBJ1-1
CASSTRRHRAGTEAFF
>TRBV27|TRBJ1-4
CASSLTGVSGKLFF
>TRBV6-5|TRBJ2-7
CASSTGSEQYF
>TRBV5-6|TRBJ2-3
CASSQDRVITDTQYF
>TRBV11-1|TRBJ2-7
CASSREGQNLYEQYF
>TRBV18|TRBJ1-1
CASSRRQKNTEAFF
>TRBV4-3|TRBJ1-1
CASSQGRRLNTEAFF
>TRBV11-1|TRBJ1-1
CASSLVRGRGAFF
>TRBV6-5|TRBJ2-2
CASSYGGGAPGELFF
>TRBV9|TRBJ1-4
CASSRGAANEKLFF